The sequence of this T cell receptor beta chain was determined in a study of blood T cell repertoires in COVID-19. About the study: Sources were T cells, B-cell-depleted T cells, or PBMCs; the material itself was cDNA or gDNA.

Data came from immunoSEQ multiplex PCR; TCRdb stores just in-frame clones and leaves some out. The sample lists approximately 120,000 clones, about 80% seen once, with 6% to 7% in the top ten. The source is a woman aged 45-65 years with acute or convalescent COVID-19. Sample: peripheral blood.

The CDR3 nucleotides are TGTGCCAGCAGCTTGTTGGGACAGGGTGACTATGGCTACACCTTC. This codes for CASSLLGQGDYGYTF. The chain combines TRBV5-6 with TRBJ1-2, with 9 bases identical to TRBD1. This CDR3 contains 15 residues. Germline CDR1 and CDR2: SGHDT and YYEEEE. J was trimmed by 3 bases and V by 1 base; bases with no gene match: 4.